This is a list of T cell receptor beta chains from one sample in a study of identical twins. TCRdb fed the 5' RACE reads into MiXCR, producing one record per CDR3 protein. The sample has 1.5 million to 2 million distinct CDR3 sequences, less than 40% seen once. The sequenced material came from cord blood. Receptors were obtained from a newborn girl in good health. The CDR3 runs from the conserved cysteine through the conserved F or W.

j_call v_call cdr3_aa
TRBJ1-5 TRBV20-1 CSASPPGQGRGSNQPQHF
TRBJ2-3 TRBV28 CASSSTSGSRTSTDTQYF
TRBJ2-3 TRBV20-1 CSASDAGQGVGTQYF
TRBJ1-2 TRBV9 CASSADRFNYGCTF
TRBJ1-4 TRBV6-5 CASSHKFLTGGKLFF
TRBJ1-2 TRBV11-2 CASSLDLVYGYTF
TRBJ1-2 TRBV6-5 CASSYRPGPNSYGYTF
TRBJ2-1 TRBV13 CASSSLWGRSYNEQFF
TRBJ2-3 TRBV24-1 CATSDGQGFSSDTQYF
TRBJ2-4 TRBV5-1 CASSLRDRAFLAKNIQYF
TRBJ1-1 TRBV15 CATSRDWARANTEAFF
TRBJ2-5 TRBV6-1 CASSEPGLRYQETQYF
TRBJ1-2 TRBV29-1 CSVDTPGPGDKNYGYTF
TRBJ2-1 TRBV20-1 CSARGSTSGMFSSYNEQFF
TRBJ2-7 TRBV5-1 CASSLGSSSGRVAYF
TRBJ2-5 TRBV20-1 CSARDEETQYF
TRBJ2-1 TRBV7-9 CASSSPSRDRGYNEQFF
TRBJ1-2 TRBV10-3 CAIKGLGQGPMGYTF
TRBJ2-5 TRBV25-1 CASSESWGREYF
TRBJ2-4 TRBV5-1 CASSWTSGGKNIQYF
TRBJ2-1 TRBV18 CASSQRDTPYNEQFF
- TRBV3-1 CASSQLGTSGRNEQYF
TRBJ2-1 TRBV20-1 CSARGFGRDYNEQFF
TRBJ1-2 TRBV12-3/TRBV12-4 CASSGRTGSNYGYTF
TRBJ2-7 TRBV18 CASSPIRDRGSYEQYF
TRBJ2-5 TRBV12-3/TRBV12-4 CASSSPSTSDQETQYF
TRBJ1-5 TRBV4-2 CASSQVRQGEFGNQPQHF
TRBJ2-3 TRBV28 CASSWGLAGGRVTDTQYF
TRBJ2-7 TRBV4-1 CASRQGLAGGYEQYF
TRBJ1-1 TRBV25-1 CASSEIGTEAFF
- TRBV7-9 CASSPPTSAYEQYF
TRBJ2-2 TRBV20-1 CSARDRGLAVLANTGELFF
TRBJ2-2 TRBV25-1 CASNWGTGELFF
TRBJ2-7 TRBV10-3 CAIPLAGARSYEQYF
TRBJ1-1 TRBV7-2 CASSLQPTGNTEAFF
TRBJ2-7 TRBV3-1 CASSHPGGIYEQYF
TRBJ2-7 TRBV2 CASTLFGAPSSYEQYF
TRBJ2-3 TRBV5-1 CASSAPGTGSTDTQYF
TRBJ2-1 TRBV5-1 CASSSNQGRAQEQFF
TRBJ2-7 TRBV7-2 CASSLVLGTYEQYF
TRBJ2-3 TRBV28 CASSRIAGGADTRYF
- TRBV11-2 CASSKTSYEQYF
TRBJ2-3 TRBV6-5 CASRYERGSTDTQYF
TRBJ2-1 TRBV7-2 CASSLVVGGSEQFF
TRBJ1-4 TRBV30 CAWSVKGTGREKLFF
TRBJ1-2 TRBV27 CASSIKSTGGYTF
TRBJ1-1 TRBV18 CASSPPRQSTEAFF
TRBJ2-1 TRBV6-5 CASSSRGLAHNEQFF
TRBJ1-2 TRBV28 CASISRGPLNYGYTF